The next 23 T cell receptor beta chains were all read from a single sample in a study of identical twins (dated by TCRdb to the mid-2010s). The protocol used for the library was 5' RACE. These reads were obtained on an Illumina HiSeq 2000. TCRdb reanalyzed the raw reads on its own, using fastp at Q25 for trimming and MiXCR for clone calling, and kept in-frame beta chains. All rows with the same CDR3 protein become a single entry with the most common DNA and genes. The sample includes 400,000 or so distinct CDR3 sequences, with about 10% observed a single time. The ten largest clones add up to about 9.1% of the sample. Material for sequencing was naive T cells sorted from blood. The sample's cell subset or site label, in plain terms: cells isolated with a human naive T-cell isolation kit. The receptors come from a woman between 50 and 59 years old in good health.

The rearrangement joins TRBV7-9 to TRBJ1-1; no definite D call. From germline, CDR1 is SEHNR and CDR2 FQNEAQ (reference sequence). The CDR3 totals 14 residues. Trimming removed 3 bases from V and 5 bases from J, with 13 bases in between. The CDR3 DNA follows: TGTGCCAGCAGCTTTCGTCGTGCGGGGACTGAAGCTTTCTTT. Protein product: CASSFRRAGTEAFF. Complete variable domain (other parts from reference TRBV7-9 and TRBJ1-1): DTGVSQNPRHKITKRGQNVTFRCDPISEHNRLYWYRQTLGQGPEFLTYFQNEAQLEKSRLLSDRFSAERPKGSFSTLEIQRTEQGDSAMYLCASSFRRAGTEAFFGQGTRLTVV.

The chain joins TRBV6-6 to TRBJ1-1, with TRBD1 matching 9 bases. Per germline, CDR1 MNHNY and CDR2 SVGAGI (reference sequence). CDR3 length: 14 amino acids. Trimming removed 5 bases from V and 5 bases from J; junction bases left unmatched: 6. CDR3 sequence: CASSTTGGRTEAFF. The CDR3 DNA follows: TGTGCCAGCAGTACGACAGGGGGTAGGACTGAAGCTTTCTTT.

This clonotype was observed a few times. The chain couples TRBV15 to TRBJ2-6; tentatively, D is TRBD1 (6 bases). Germline loops: CDR1 LNHNV, CDR2 YYDKDF (reference sequence). The V gene lost 9 bases and the J gene lost 0 bases, with 12 bases spanning the gap. The CDR3 is made up of 15 amino acids. The CDR3 is CATGASGSGANVLTF. The CDR3 coding sequence is TGTGCCACGGGGGCATCGGGCTCTGGGGCCAACGTCCTGACTTTC.

The gene calls are TRBV5-1 and TRBJ1-2, with a weak D call TRBD1 (5 bases). Germline CDR1 reads SGHRS; CDR2 reads YFSETQ. CDR3 length equals 16 residues. V was shortened by 4 bases and J by 0 bases, with 16 bases between the two germline ends. In DNA form, the CDR3 reads TGCGCCAGCAGCCGGCCCCGGGACGGACCTAACTATGGCTACACCTTC. Protein product: CASSRPRDGPNYGYTF.

This clonotype was recorded a few times. The chain employs TRBV6-2 or TRBV6-3 and TRBJ2-7, with unresolved D. The CDR3 contains 14 residues. The germline gives CDR1 MNHEY, CDR2 SVGEGT. V was shortened by 2 bases and J by 6 bases, with 14 bases between the two germline ends. DNA of the CDR3: TGTGCCAGCAGTTACCACGCTACAACTGCCGAGCAGTACGTC. Its protein product is CASSYHATTAEQYV.

The chain carries TRBV5-1 and TRBJ2-1, with TRBD1 matching over 9 bases. Losses at the gene ends were 4 bases for V and 8 bases for J; bases not matched to a gene: 10. The CDR3 sequence is 15 residues long. CDR1 SGHRS and CDR2 YFSETQ come from the germline V gene. The CDR3: CASSVRDRATDEQFF. The CDR3 coding sequence is TGCGCCAGCAGCGTACGGGACAGGGCGACGGATGAGCAGTTCTTC.

This clonotype was found many times. The genes are TRBV24-1 and TRBJ2-2; 9 bases are a match to TRBD1. Germline CDR1 and CDR2: KGHDR and SFDVKD. The CDR3 spans 14 residues. Trimming cost V 10 bases and J 1 base; bases outside gene matches: 3. The CDR3 loop reads CATRDRENTGELFF. Written as DNA, the CDR3 is TGTGCCACTAGGGACAGGGAGAACACCGGGGAGCTGTTTTTT.

This clonotype has at least ten counts. The J gene is TRBJ2-1, the V gene TRBV11-2, with 10 bases lining up with TRBD2. This CDR3 comprises 16 residues. With V trimmed by 4 bases and J by 11 bases, 14 bases remained unmatched. Looked up from germline, CDR1 is SGHAT and CDR2 is FQNNGV. The CDR3 DNA reads TGTGCCAGCAGCTCGTTCCTAGCGGGAGCCGAAAAAAAGCAGTTCTTC. Protein: CASSSFLAGAEKKQFF. Full variable domain (missing parts from reference TRBV11-2 and TRBJ2-1): EAGVAQSPRYKIIEKRQSVAFWCNPISGHATLYWYQQILGQGPKLLIQFQNNGVVDDSQLPKDRFSAERLKGVDSTLKIQPAKLEDSAVYLCASSSFLAGAEKKQFFGPGTRLTVL.

This clonotype has a count of ten or more. The genes are TRBV29-1 and TRBJ2-1, with D possibly TRBD2 on 5 matching bases. The CDR3 has 13 residues. Germline V CDR1 and CDR2: SQVTM, ANQGSEA. V shed 7 bases and J shed 3 bases, with 13 bases lying between them. The chain's CDR3 is CSGLLGNYNEQFF. The DNA of the CDR3 is TGCAGCGGACTACTAGGAAACTACAATGAGCAGTTCTTC.

V usage is TRBV6-1 and J usage is TRBJ1-2; no definite D call. The ends were cut back, 4 bases at V and 3 bases at J, with 9 bases in the middle. The CDR3 extends over 13 amino acids. Looked up from germline, CDR1 is MNHNS and CDR2 is SASEGT. CDR3 loop: CASSVPDDYGYTF. Here the CDR3 DNA reads TGTGCCAGCAGTGTTCCGGACGACTATGGCTACACCTTC.

This clonotype was counted many times. The chain has TRBV15 and TRBJ1-5, with 7 positions matching TRBD1. The length of the CDR3 is 16 residues. Unmatched junction bases numbered 7, after V lost 3 bases and J lost 2 bases. The germline V gene has CDR1 LNHNV and CDR2 YYDKDF (reference sequence). Written as DNA, the CDR3 is TGTGCCACCAGCAGGGGACAGCTGGTAGGCAATCAGCCCCAGCATTTT. Translating it yields CATSRGQLVGNQPQHF.

The rearrangement links TRBV25-1 to TRBJ2-1; the match to TRBD1 covers 12 bases. Germline V lookup: CDR1 MGHDK, CDR2 SYGVNS. The CDR3 length is 16 residues. V lost 8 bases, J lost 9 bases, and 14 bases stayed unmatched. The CDR3 protein is CASALAGTGGIGEQFF. The DNA of the CDR3 is TGTGCCAGCGCGCTGGCCGGGACAGGGGGCATCGGTGAGCAGTTCTTC. The full variable domain, completed using reference TRBV25-1 and TRBJ2-1, is EADIYQTPRYLVIGTGKKITLECSQTMGHDKMYWYQQDPGMELHLIHYSYGVNSTEKGDLSSESTVSRIRTEHFPLTLESARPSHTSQYLCASALAGTGGIGEQFFGPGTRLTVL.

CDR3 loop: CASSLEGAGGGYTF. In DNA form, the CDR3 reads TGTGCCAGCAGTTTAGAGGGGGCAGGCGGTGGCTACACCTTC. The chain combines TRBV27 with TRBJ1-2; TRBD1 aligns across 7 bases. Germline CDR1 MNHEY, CDR2 SMNVEV (reference sequence). The ends lost 2 bases at V and 7 bases at J; junction bases unmatched: 7. The CDR3 loop spans 14 amino acids.

This clonotype has only a few counts. This chain joins TRBV20-1 and TRBJ2-3; D remains ambiguous. V lost 7 bases and J 4 bases, leaving 12 bases between the germline ends. Per germline, CDR1 DFQATT and CDR2 SNEGSKA (reference sequence). The CDR3 consists of 12 residues. CDR3 sequence reads: CSGGSQADTQYF. The CDR3 nucleotides are TGCAGTGGTGGTAGTCAGGCAGATACGCAGTATTTT.

This clonotype was observed many times. The CDR3 DNA reads as TGTGCCAGCAGTTTTCTAAAGAACACTGAAGCTTTCTTT. Its protein product is CASSFLKNTEAFF. The chain employs TRBV12-3 or TRBV12-4 and TRBJ1-1; D unresolved. The CDR3 has 13 residues. V lost 3 bases and J lost 1, with 6 bases in between.

The V call is TRBV11-2, the J call TRBJ2-7, with D tentatively TRBD1 (5 bases). Germline V lookup: CDR1 SGHAT, CDR2 FQNNGV. The V gene lost 3 bases and the J gene lost 6 bases, with 12 bases spanning the gap. The CDR3 covers 13 residues. The CDR3 nucleotides read TGTGCCAGCAGCTTTACAGGTTTATTCGAGCAGTACGTC. Amino acids: CASSFTGLFEQYV.

This chain uses TRBV7-3 with TRBJ2-5; TRBD2 matches 7 bases. Trimming took 5 bases from V and 2 from J; bases not matched to a gene: 8. The CDR3 is 15 amino acids. Germline V CDR1 and CDR2: SGHTA, FQGTGA. CDR3 bases: TGTGCCAGCAGCCGCCAAGGAGCGGGACAAGAGACCCAGTACTTC. Amino acids: CASSRQGAGQETQYF. The complete variable domain, with remaining parts taken from reference TRBV7-3 and TRBJ2-5, reads GAGVSQTPSNKVTEKGKYVELRCDPISGHTALYWYRQSLGQGPEFLIYFQGTGAADDSGLPNDRFFAVRPEGSVSTLKIQRTERGDSAVYLCASSRQGAGQETQYFGPGTRLLVL.

Ten or more counts support this clonotype. The chain employs TRBV7-3 and TRBJ1-2, with a tentative D call TRBD1 (5 bases). Germline CDR1 reads SGHTA; CDR2 reads FQGTGA. The CDR3 loop spans 15 amino acids. V lost 4 bases and J lost 4, with 16 bases in between. The CDR3 nucleotides are TGTGCCAGCAGCTCGGGGCCCCGAGATGGCTATGGCTACACCTTC. Its protein product is CASSSGPRDGYGYTF.

This clonotype was seen many times. V usage is TRBV3-1 and J usage is TRBJ2-1; either TRBD1 or TRBD2 may supply D (5 bases each). V lost 0 bases and J lost 7, with 16 bases in between. The CDR3 consists of 16 residues. The germline V gene has CDR1 LGHDT and CDR2 YNNKEL (reference sequence). The CDR3 reads CASSQDDGTFGNEQFF. The CDR3 DNA reads as TGTGCCAGCAGCCAAGATGACGGGACCTTTGGGAATGAGCAGTTCTTC.

This clonotype was counted a few times. This rearrangement joins TRBV12-3 or TRBV12-4 to TRBJ2-1; D is ambiguous. The CDR3 is 14 amino acids. The V gene lost 4 bases and the J gene lost 4 bases, with 11 bases spanning the gap. The DNA of the CDR3 is TGTGCCAGCAGTTCTCGCTTGGGATACAATGAGCAGTTCTTC. Translation: CASSSRLGYNEQFF.

This clonotype was seen more than once but under ten times. The rearrangement joins TRBV7-6 to TRBJ1-1; D perhaps matches TRBD1 (6 bases). The CDR3 extends over 15 amino acids. V was pared by 4 bases and J by 3 bases, with 15 bases between. Germline CDR1 is SGHVS and CDR2 is FNYEAQ. As DNA, the CDR3 is TGTGCCAGCAGCTCTATACAGGGTTCGCACACTGAAGCTTTCTTT. Translation: CASSSIQGSHTEAFF.

Ten or more counts support this clonotype. This chain links TRBV20-1 with TRBJ1-5; D uncertain. The CDR3 is made up of 14 amino acids. Trimming took off 2 bases at V and 1 base at J, with 9 bases between the two ends. Germline CDR1 reads DFQATT; CDR2 reads SNEGSKA (reference sequence). The chain's CDR3 is CSARSPSSNQPQHF. In DNA form, the CDR3 reads TGCAGTGCTAGATCGCCGTCGAGCAATCAGCCCCAGCATTTT.

This chain links TRBV7-3 with TRBJ2-3; 10 nucleotides line up with TRBD1. Germline lookup yields CDR1 SGHTA and CDR2 FQGTGA. The CDR3 extends over 15 amino acids. The J segment lost 4 bases and the V segment lost 5 bases, leaving 6 bases of the junction unmatched. Written as DNA, the CDR3 is TGTGCCAGCAGCCCTACCGGGACAGGGGCAGATACGCAGTATTTT. Protein sequence: CASSPTGTGADTQYF.